This T cell receptor (beta chain) was observed in a study of control samples from healthy donors and cancer patients. CDR1 is MNHEY and CDR2 is SVGAGI in the germline V gene. The ends lost 6 bases at V and 5 bases at J; junction bases unmatched: 10. The CDR3 sequence is 15 residues long. Method: immunoSEQ multiplex PCR; TCRdb's copy keeps in-frame clones and lacks some. The sample includes fewer than 200,000 clones, around 90% of them seen just once. The chain recombines TRBV6-5 with TRBJ2-7; 10 nucleotides line up with TRBD2. The sequence derives from a man in his thirties or forties in good health. Sequencing used blood. The CDR3: CASSQIAGGGNEQYF. The CDR3 bases are TGTGCCAGCAGCCAGATAGCGGGAGGAGGAAACGAGCAGTACTTC.